These 25 T cell receptor beta chains share one sample of origin, sequenced in a study of T cell responses to AZD1222 COVID-19 vaccine. The protocol was immunoSEQ multiplex PCR, while the TCRdb copy is restricted to in-frame clones and leaves out a portion. Of more than 95,000 clones listed, around nine tenths are singletons. The input for sequencing was peripheral blood, taken 28 days after the second AZD1222 dose. The receptor source for this set is an adult who received the AZD1222 COVID-19 vaccine.

A few counts support this clone. The genes are TRBV5-5 and TRBJ1-1; 7 bases align to TRBD1. Germline V lookup: CDR1 SGHKS, CDR2 YYEKEE (reference sequence). The CDR3 covers 19 residues. Trimming took 3 bases from V and 3 from J; bases not matched to a gene: 20. The CDR3 sequence is CASSSAEGTVDLGDTEAFF. The CDR3, as DNA: TGTGCCAGCAGCTCAGCTGAAGGGACAGTCGACCTAGGGGACACTGAAGCTTTCTTT.

This chain joins TRBV5-1 and TRBJ1-2; D possibly corresponds to TRBD1 (6 bases). Trimming stripped 6 bases from V and 7 bases from J, with 16 bases between. This CDR3 contains 13 residues. Germline loops: CDR1 SGHRS, CDR2 YFSETQ. The CDR3 bases are TGCGCCAGCAAGGCAGGGGAACGTGCTGGCTACACCTTC. Its translation: CASKAGERAGYTF.

The chain combines TRBV2 with TRBJ2-1; D unclear. Germline loops: CDR1 SNHLY, CDR2 FYNNEI. V lost 10 bases and J 0 bases, leaving 13 bases between the germline ends. The CDR3 runs 14 residues. This CDR3 is CATLPRASYNEQFF. The CDR3 DNA follows: TGTGCCACCCTACCTAGGGCCTCCTACAATGAGCAGTTCTTC.

This sequence joins TRBV19 and TRBJ2-1; D is ambiguous. Looked up from germline, CDR1 is LNHDA and CDR2 is SQIVND (reference sequence). V was cut by 4 bases and J by 0 bases, with 10 bases left in between. The CDR3 is made up of 15 amino acids. CDR3 sequence (DNA): TGTGCCAGTAGTAGCCTATCGAGCTCCTACAATGAGCAGTTCTTC. It translates to CASSSLSSSYNEQFF.

The chain links TRBV5-4 to TRBJ2-5; maybe TRBD1 (6 bases). The germline V and J ends were trimmed by 4 bases and 1 base, with 11 bases remaining between them. The CDR3 sequence is 14 residues long. Germline CDR1 SGHNT, CDR2 YYREEE (reference sequence). This chain's CDR3 is CASSKEDSQETQYF. The CDR3 DNA sequence: TGTGCCAGCAGCAAGGAGGACAGCCAAGAGACCCAGTACTTC.

The J gene is TRBJ2-5, the V gene TRBV4-1; D unclear. This CDR3 is built from 14 residues. CDR1 and CDR2 from the germline V gene are MGHRA and YSYEKL. V was clipped by 0 bases and J by 0 bases, with 5 bases between them. The CDR3 sequence: CASSQERYQETQYF. CDR3 DNA sequence: TGCGCCAGCAGCCAAGAGAGATACCAAGAGACCCAGTACTTC.

CDR3 in DNA: TGTGCCAGCATCGACCGGACATCCTCTGGGGACACCATATATTTT. Residues: CASIDRTSSGDTIYF. This chain uses TRBV7-9 with TRBJ1-3, with a possible D match to TRBD1 (5 bases). The germline V gene encodes CDR1 SEHNR and CDR2 FQNEAQ (reference sequence). CDR3 length: 15 residues. V was shortened by 7 bases and J by 8 bases, with 21 bases between the two germline ends.

Concerning this clone: The sample carries other DNA sequences with the same CDR3. This sequence joins TRBV5-6 and TRBJ2-6; D is unresolved. Germline lookup yields CDR1 SGHDT and CDR2 YYEEEE. The ends were cut back, 0 bases at V and 4 bases at J, with 8 bases in the middle. This CDR3 region has 15 residues. CDR3 region: CASSLGASGANVLTF. The CDR3, as DNA: TGTGCCAGCAGCTTGGGGGCGTCCGGGGCCAACGTCCTGACTTTC.

The chain joins TRBV11-3 to TRBJ2-7, with a weak D call TRBD1 (6 bases). This CDR3 contains 13 residues. The germline V gene encodes CDR1 SGHNT and CDR2 YENEEA. V was shortened by 7 bases and J by 3 bases, with 13 bases between the two germline ends. CDR3: CASKGRGDYEQYF. In nucleotides, the CDR3 is TGTGCCAGCAAAGGCAGGGGCGACTACGAGCAGTACTTC.

This clone came up a few times. The rearrangement joins TRBV29-1 to TRBJ1-5; D gene unclear. Germline values: CDR1 SQVTM, CDR2 ANQGSEA. V was pared by 4 bases and J by 7 bases, with 14 bases between. The CDR3 loop spans 13 amino acids. DNA of the CDR3: TGCAGCGTTGCCTATAAGGCGAACCAGCCCCAGCATTTT. It yields the protein CSVAYKANQPQHF.

This clone showed up just once. This rearrangement joins TRBV6-5 to TRBJ2-2, with D hard to call. Germline V gene data show CDR1 as MNHEY and CDR2 as SVGAGI. V lost 6 bases, J lost 2 bases, and 7 bases lay in between. This CDR3 spans 13 amino acids. Here the CDR3 DNA reads TGTGCCAGCAGACTACTAAACACCGGGGAGCTGTTTTTT. Translating it yields CASRLLNTGELFF.

V gene TRBV5-3 combines with J gene TRBJ1-5; D unresolved. TRBV5-3 is given ORF status, its function remaining uncertain. CDR3 length: 14 residues. Trimming removed 7 bases from V and 0 bases from J, with 11 bases in between. The CDR3: CARAARYSNQPQHF. The CDR3, as DNA: TGTGCCAGAGCCGCGAGGTATAGCAATCAGCCCCAGCATTTT.

The chain combines TRBV5-1 with TRBJ2-3; D remains unclear. V lost 4 bases, J lost 6 bases, and 15 bases lay in between. Germline V gene sequence: CDR1 SGHRS, CDR2 YFSETQ. The CDR3 sequence is 14 residues long. For the CDR3, the DNA is TGCGCCAGCAGCATGACTGGGCTAAGGGATACGCAGTATTTT. Translation: CASSMTGLRDTQYF.

V gene TRBV19 combines with J gene TRBJ1-5, with D perhaps matching TRBD1 (5 bases). V was clipped by 5 bases and J by 4 bases, with 15 bases between them. Germline assignment: CDR1 LNHDA and CDR2 SQIVND (reference sequence). The CDR3 covers 15 residues. The CDR3 DNA sequence: TGTGCCAGTAGTCACTCCGGGACCTTAAATCAGCCCCAGCATTTT. It yields the protein CASSHSGTLNQPQHF. Variable domain in full (rest from reference TRBV19 and TRBJ1-5): DGGITQSPKYLFRKEGQNVTLSCEQNLNHDAMYWYRQDPGQGLRLIYYSQIVNDFQKGDIAEGYSVSREKKESFPLTVTSAQKNPTAFYLCASSHSGTLNQPQHFGDGTRLSIL.

Concerning this clone: The same CDR3 arises from other DNA sequences in this sample as well. CDR3 sequence reads: CASTLSGSSYNEQFF. DNA for the CDR3: TGTGCCAGTACCTTAAGTGGGAGCTCCTACAATGAGCAGTTCTTC. This sequence joins TRBV19 and TRBJ2-1, with D possibly being TRBD2 (5 bases). Trimming removed 7 bases from V and 0 bases from J, with 13 bases in between. Germline CDR1 LNHDA, CDR2 SQIVND (reference sequence). There are 15 residues in the CDR3.

This sequence joins TRBV7-2 and TRBJ2-5; TRBD1 or TRBD2 may be the D gene (5 bases each). V lost 0 bases and J lost 1, with 6 bases in between. The CDR3 runs to 14 residues. CDR1 SGHTA and CDR2 FQGNSA come from the germline V gene. CDR3 sequence: CASSLAGAQETQYF. Written as DNA, the CDR3 is TGTGCCAGCAGCTTAGCCGGGGCCCAAGAGACCCAGTACTTC.

Concerning this clone itself: At one end, the junction sequence differs from germline, possibly due to a read error. This sequence joins TRBV19 and TRBJ1-4; tentative D call: TRBD1 (5 bases). This CDR3 spans 15 amino acids. Germline-derived CDR1 and CDR2 are LNHDA and SQIVND (reference sequence). The CDR3 loop reads CASSLDSLYNEKLFF. The DNA for the CDR3 is TGTGCCAGTAGTCTAGACAGCCTCTATAATGAAAAACTGTTTTTT. Filled out from reference TRBV19 and TRBJ1-4, the complete variable domain reads DGGITQSPKYLFRKEGQNVTLSCEQNLNHDAMYWYRQDPGQGLRLIYYSQIVNDFQKGDIAEGYSVSREKKESFPLTVTSAQKNPTAFYLCASSLDSLYNEKLFFGSGTQLSVL.

The table lists this clone with a few counts. The chain links TRBV5-1 to TRBJ1-1; D possibly corresponds to TRBD1 (5 bases). Trimming took 1 base from V and 4 from J, leaving 8 bases between them. The CDR3 length is 13 residues. Per the germline V gene, CDR1 is SGHRS and CDR2 is YFSETQ. The CDR3 protein is CASSLTGGTEAFF. The CDR3 DNA reads as TGCGCCAGCAGCTTGACCGGGGGCACTGAAGCTTTCTTT. The full variable domain, with the rest looked up from reference TRBV5-1 and TRBJ1-1, is KAGVTQTPRYLIKTRGQQVTLSCSPISGHRSVSWYQQTPGQGLQFLFEYFSETQRNKGNFPGRFSGRQFSNSRSEMNVSTLELGDSALYLCASSLTGGTEAFFGQGTRLTVV.

This sequence joins TRBV24-1 and TRBJ2-1, with D hard to call. Germline V gene lookup returns CDR1 KGHDR and CDR2 SFDVKD. There are 11 residues in the CDR3. V dropped 4 bases and J dropped 14 bases, with 11 bases sitting between them. This chain's CDR3 is CATSDRWVEFF. The CDR3 DNA reads TGTGCCACCAGTGACCGATGGGTGGAGTTCTTC.

This clone turned up a few times. The V and J genes are TRBV7-8 and TRBJ2-2, with 13 bases identical to TRBD2. The germline CDR1 and CDR2 sequences are SGHVS and FQNEAQ. The V gene end was trimmed by 5 bases and the J gene end by 2 bases; junction bases not matched to a gene: 23. The CDR3 loop spans 23 amino acids. The DNA of the CDR3 is TGTGCCAGCAGCCTACGGAGGATCCCGGGACTAGCGGGATTTCGACGTAACACCGGGGAGCTGTTTTTT. Protein sequence: CASSLRRIPGLAGFRRNTGELFF.

The genes are TRBV29-1 and TRBJ1-1; D is possibly TRBD1 (5 bases). Trimming stripped 3 bases from V and 4 bases from J, with 12 bases between. Germline V CDR1 and CDR2: SQVTM, ANQGSEA. CDR3 length: 13 residues. CDR3 DNA: TGCAGCGTTGATCAGGGTTTAAGCACTGAAGCTTTCTTT. This gives the protein CSVDQGLSTEAFF.

The chain is built from TRBV5-4 and TRBJ2-7; D is unresolved. The CDR3 consists of 13 residues. V was shortened by 0 bases and J by 10 bases, with 14 bases between the two germline ends. Germline values: CDR1 SGHNT, CDR2 YYREEE (reference sequence). CDR3 DNA: TGTGCCAGCAGCTTGGAACAAATAGGAACCCAGTACTTC. Encoded protein: CASSLEQIGTQYF.

This chain connects TRBV11-1 to TRBJ2-2; the D is unclear. Per germline, CDR1 SGHAT and CDR2 FQDESV (reference sequence). Trimming removed 4 bases at V and 3 bases at J, with 3 bases between. CDR3 size: 12 residues. The CDR3 here is CASSSYTGELFF. Here the CDR3 DNA reads TGTGCCAGCAGCTCCTACACCGGGGAGCTGTTTTTT.

This clone was seen a handful of times. The gene calls are TRBV10-3 and TRBJ1-5; D not resolved. V lost 2 bases and J lost 3, with 5 bases in between. The CDR3 sequence is 13 residues long. Germline-derived CDR1 and CDR2 are ENHRY and SYGVKD. CDR3 sequence (DNA): TGTGCCATCAGTGAGAACTCCAATCAGCCCCAGCATTTT. Protein: CAISENSNQPQHF.

This chain connects TRBV30 to TRBJ1-5; maybe TRBD1 (5 bases). The CDR3 is made up of 12 amino acids. The V and J ends lost 1 base and 5 bases respectively, with 6 bases between them. Germline V gives CDR1 GTSNPN, CDR2 SVGIG (reference sequence). CDR3 region: CAWSGGYQPQHF. For the CDR3, the DNA is TGTGCCTGGAGTGGGGGGTATCAGCCCCAGCATTTT.